A single T cell receptor beta chain is shown here with its context. Produced via immunoSEQ multiplex PCR; TCRdb's table is partial and in-frame only. The sample holds 450,000 to 650,000 clones, about 80% seen once. V lost 0 bases to trimming and J lost 3 bases; unmatched junction nucleotides: 4. Germline values: CDR1 SGHDT, CDR2 YYEEEE. The CDR3 runs to 17 residues. This entry belongs to a study of shared T cell receptors in the human thymus. A further study also used this sample, focusing on human thymus T cells.

The rearrangement uses TRBV5-6 and TRBJ1-3, with 12 bases fitting TRBD1. The source is a boy in the first two years of life with a congenital heart defect. The sample comprised thymocytes. CDR3 in DNA: TGTGCCAGCAGCTTGGCCGGGACAGGGGGCTTTGGAAACACCATATATTTT. As protein: CASSLAGTGGFGNTIYF.